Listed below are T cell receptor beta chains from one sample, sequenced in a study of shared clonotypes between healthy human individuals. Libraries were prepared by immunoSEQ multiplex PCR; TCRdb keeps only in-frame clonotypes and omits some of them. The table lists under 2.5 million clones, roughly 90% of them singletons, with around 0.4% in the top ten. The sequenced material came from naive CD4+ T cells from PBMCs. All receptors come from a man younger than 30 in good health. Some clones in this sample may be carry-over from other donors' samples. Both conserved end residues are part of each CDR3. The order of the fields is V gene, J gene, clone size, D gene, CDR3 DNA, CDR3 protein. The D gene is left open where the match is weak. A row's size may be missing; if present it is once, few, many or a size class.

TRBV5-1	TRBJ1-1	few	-	TGCGCCAGCAGCTTGGAAGGGACTGAAGCTTTCTTT	CASSLEGTEAFF
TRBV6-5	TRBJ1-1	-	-	TGTGCCAGCAGCCGCTCGGCCTCCAGGGGTGAAGCTTTCTTT	CASSRSASRGEAFF
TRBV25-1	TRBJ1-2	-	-	TGTGCCAGCAGTGACCTCGCGTCGGGCAGGGGCGACACTGGTGGCTACACCTTC	CASSDLASGRGDTGGYTF
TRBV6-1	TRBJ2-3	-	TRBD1	TGTGCCAGCAGTGCCAAACAGGGGTGGGGGACAGATACGCAGTATTTT	CASSAKQGWGTDTQYF
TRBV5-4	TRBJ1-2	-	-	TGTGCCAGCAGCTTGGCCCGATTAGGGGACTATGGCTACACCTTC	CASSLARLGDYGYTF
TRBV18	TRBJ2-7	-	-	TGTGCCAGCTCACCAGCAGGAAACTACGAGCAGTACTTC	CASSPAGNYEQYF
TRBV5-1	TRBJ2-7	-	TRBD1	TGCGCCAGCAGCCTGGAATGGGACAGTTCCTACGAGCAGTACTTC	CASSLEWDSSYEQYF
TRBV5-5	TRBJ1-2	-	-	TGTGCCAGCAGCTTGGCCCGGGGGCGTCAGGGCTACACCTTC	CASSLARGRQGYTF
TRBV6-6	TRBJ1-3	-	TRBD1	TGTGCCAGCACCAAACCTACAGGGGGCGCTGGAAACACCATATATTTT	CASTKPTGGAGNTIYF
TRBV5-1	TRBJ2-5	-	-	TGCGCCTCCAGTGGGGCGGTACAAGAGACCCAGTACTTC	CASSGAVQETQYF
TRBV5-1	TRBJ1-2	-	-	TGCGCCAGCAGCTGGGGGGCCGGCTACACCTTC	CASSWGAGYTF
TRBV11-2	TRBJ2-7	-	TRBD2	TGTGCCAGCAGCTTTTTACCAGGACTAGCGGGAGCCTACGAGCAGTACTTC	CASSFLPGLAGAYEQYF
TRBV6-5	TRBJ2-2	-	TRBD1	TGTGCCAGCAGTCAACAGGGGGCTGGGACCGGGGAGCTGTTTTTT	CASSQQGAGTGELFF
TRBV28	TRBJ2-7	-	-	TGTGCCAGCAGTATCTATCTCCGGCGGGCCGAGCAGTACTTC	CASSIYLRRAEQYF
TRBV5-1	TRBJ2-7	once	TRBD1	TGCGCCAGCAAAGGGACAGAAGCGTACGAGCAGTACTTC	CASKGTEAYEQYF
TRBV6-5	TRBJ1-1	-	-	TGTGCCAGCAGTTACGAAATGGACACTGAAGCTTTCTTT	CASSYEMDTEAFF
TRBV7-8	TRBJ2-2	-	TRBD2	TGTGCCAGCACCTTTTGGACTAGCGCTCTACAAGGGGGCACCGGGGAGCTGTTTTTT	CASTFWTSALQGGTGELFF
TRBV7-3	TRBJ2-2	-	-	TGTGCCAGCAGCTTATTCAGCGGCAACACCGGGGAGCTGTTTTTT	CASSLFSGNTGELFF
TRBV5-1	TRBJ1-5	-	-	TGCGCCAGCAGCCCGGTGGGGGGCGCGGAGCCCCAGCATTTT	CASSPVGGAEPQHF
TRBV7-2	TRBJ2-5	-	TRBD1	TGTGCCAGCAGCTTATGGACAGGCCAAGAGACCCAGTACTTC	CASSLWTGQETQYF
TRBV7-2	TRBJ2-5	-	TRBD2	TGTGCCAGCAGCATAACTAGCGGGACCCAGTACTTC	CASSITSGTQYF
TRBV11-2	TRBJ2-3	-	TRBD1	TGTGCCAGCAGCTTAGGGACAGGCGGCACAGATACGCAGTATTTT	CASSLGTGGTDTQYF
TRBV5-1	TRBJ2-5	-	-	TGCGCCAGCAGCTCGAGGGCAGAAGAGACCCAGTACTTC	CASSSRAEETQYF
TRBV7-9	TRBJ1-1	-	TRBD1	TGTGCCAGCAGCTCTCAGGGGGTGGGCACTGAAGCTTTCTTT	CASSSQGVGTEAFF
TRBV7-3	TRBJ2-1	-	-	TGTGCCAGCAGCAGAACAGGAGACTCCTACAATGAGCAGTTCTTC	CASSRTGDSYNEQFF
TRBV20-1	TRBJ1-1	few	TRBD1	TGCAGTGCTGGGAGACAGGGACGAGCTTTCTTT	CSAGRQGRAFF
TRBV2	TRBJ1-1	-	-	TGTGCCAGCAGTTCCGGGACAACGAACACTGAAGCTTTCTTT	CASSSGTTNTEAFF
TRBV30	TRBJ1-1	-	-	TGTGCCTGGAGTGACGGAGGGGGGAACACTGAAGCTTTCTTT	CAWSDGGGNTEAFF
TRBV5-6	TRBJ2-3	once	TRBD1	TGTGCCAGCAGCCACGTACAGGGGGCTCCCCCCCATTTT	CASSHVQGAPPHF
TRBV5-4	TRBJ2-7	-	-	TGTGCCAGCAGCTCCAGGGGAAGCTCCTACGAGCAGTACTTC	CASSSRGSSYEQYF
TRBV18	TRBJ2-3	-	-	TGTGCCAGCTCACCATCCTCTAGCACAGATACGCAGTATTTT	CASSPSSSTDTQYF
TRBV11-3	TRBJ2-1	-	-	TGTGCCAGCAGCTTAGGTTCTAGTTCCAATGAGCAGTTCTTC	CASSLGSSSNEQFF
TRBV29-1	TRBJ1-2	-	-	TGCAGCGTTCTAGATAACTATGGCTACACCTTC	CSVLDNYGYTF
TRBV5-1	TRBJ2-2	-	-	TGCGCCAGCAGCTTGGAGTCACAGGGCGTCACCGGGGAGCTGTTTTTT	CASSLESQGVTGELFF
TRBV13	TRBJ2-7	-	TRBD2	TGTGCCAGCAGAGGGACTAGCGGGAGCGGCTCCTACGAGCAGTACTTC	CASRGTSGSGSYEQYF
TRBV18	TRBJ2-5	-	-	TGTGCCAGCTCACCCAACCTCGGGGGTAATGACGAGACCCAGTACTTC	CASSPNLGGNDETQYF
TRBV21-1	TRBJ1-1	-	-	TGTGCCAGCACCCCGCGGGGTCCAGCTCGGAACACTGAAGCTTTCTTT	CASTPRGPARNTEAFF
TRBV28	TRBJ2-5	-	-	TGTGCCAGCAGTGAACAGGGCACCGGGGCCCAGTACTTC	CASSEQGTGAQYF
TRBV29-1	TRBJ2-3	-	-	TGCAGCGTTGAAATGGGGCGGGTGATCACAGATACGCAGTATTTT	CSVEMGRVITDTQYF
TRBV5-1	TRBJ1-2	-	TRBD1	TGCGCCAGCAGCGCCGATACAGGGGGAGCCTATGGCTACACCTTC	CASSADTGGAYGYTF
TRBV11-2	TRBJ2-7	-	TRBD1	TGTGCCAGCAGGTATTCGACAGGGTGGTACGAGCAGTACTTC	CASRYSTGWYEQYF
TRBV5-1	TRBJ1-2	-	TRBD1	TGCGCCAGCAGCTTGGCGGGACAGGGCGAGGGCTACACCTTC	CASSLAGQGEGYTF
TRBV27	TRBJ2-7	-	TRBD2	TGTGCCAGCAGTTTAGCTAGCGGGAGAAGGGACTACGAGCAGTACTTC	CASSLASGRRDYEQYF
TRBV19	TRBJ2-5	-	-	TGTGCCAGTAGTTACTCTGGGGAGACCCAGTACTTC	CASSYSGETQYF
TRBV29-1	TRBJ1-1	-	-	TGCAGCGTTGTCCCGGGGCGGGGCACTGAAGCTTTCTTT	CSVVPGRGTEAFF
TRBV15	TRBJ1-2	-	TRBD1	TGTGCCACCAGCAGAGACCCAGACAGGGGGCGGAACTATGGCTACACCTTC	CATSRDPDRGRNYGYTF
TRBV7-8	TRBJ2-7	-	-	TGTGCCAGCAGCCTCGCCCCCGTTCGGGCAAGGCAACAGGGCTACGAGCAGTACTTC	CASSLAPVRARQQGYEQYF
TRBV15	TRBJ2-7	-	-	TGTGCCACCAGCAGGGGGAATCTCGGCGTCGAGCAGTACTTC	CATSRGNLGVEQYF
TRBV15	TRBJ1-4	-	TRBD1	TGTGCCACCAGCAGAGATCTGGTAGGGACAGAACTGTTTTTT	CATSRDLVGTELFF